This T cell receptor beta chain was documented in a study of OX40 agonist ivuxolimab in advanced cancers. V dropped 5 bases and J dropped 4; count of bases not matched to a gene: 6. The CDR3 totals 16 residues. Germline V gene sequence: CDR1 SEHNR, CDR2 FQNEAQ (reference sequence). Whole-study findings and limits: Mean expanded clone counts were higher in CD8+ than CD4+ T cells. Dose levels from 0.1 to 3.0 mg/kg saw CD4+ and CD8+ blood T cells expand clonally by week 6.

Enrollment shut out patients with autoimmune disease history or systemic immunosuppression. Peripheral blood came from all dose cohorts at three timepoints. A remark on this clone: No antigen is known for it.

TCRdb's table, derived via immunoSEQ multiplex PCR, lists solely in-frame clones and lacks some. The sample contains some 70,000 clones, approximately 80% of which appear only once. The source was CD4+ or CD8+ T cells sorted from blood, collected in a trial of the OX40 agonist ivuxolimab. This rearrangement joins TRBV7-9 to TRBJ1-6; 9 bases match TRBD1. The receptor's source is an adult with an advanced solid tumor such as melanoma, head and neck, liver or kidney cancer. The CDR3 loop reads CASSAGTGFYNSPLHF. Here the CDR3 DNA reads TGTGCCAGCAGCGCGGGGACAGGGTTTTATAATTCACCCCTCCACTTT.